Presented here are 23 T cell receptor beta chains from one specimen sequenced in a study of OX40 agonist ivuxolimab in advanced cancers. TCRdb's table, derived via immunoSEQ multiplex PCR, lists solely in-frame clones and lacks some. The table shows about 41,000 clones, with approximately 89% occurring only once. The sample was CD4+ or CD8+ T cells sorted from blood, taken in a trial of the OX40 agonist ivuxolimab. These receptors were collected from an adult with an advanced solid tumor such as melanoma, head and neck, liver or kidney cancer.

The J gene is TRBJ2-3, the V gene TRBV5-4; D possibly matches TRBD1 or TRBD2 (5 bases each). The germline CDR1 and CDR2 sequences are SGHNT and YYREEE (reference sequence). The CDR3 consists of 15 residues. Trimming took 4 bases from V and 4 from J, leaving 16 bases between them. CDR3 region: CASSPRGVKADTQYF. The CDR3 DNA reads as TGTGCCAGCAGCCCGAGAGGGGTAAAAGCAGATACGCAGTATTTT.

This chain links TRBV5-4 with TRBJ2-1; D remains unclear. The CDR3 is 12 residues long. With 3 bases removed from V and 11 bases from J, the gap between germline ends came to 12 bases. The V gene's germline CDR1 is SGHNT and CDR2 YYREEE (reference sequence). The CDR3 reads CASSSFSSQQFF. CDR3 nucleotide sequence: TGTGCCAGCAGCTCCTTTAGCTCCCAGCAGTTCTTC.

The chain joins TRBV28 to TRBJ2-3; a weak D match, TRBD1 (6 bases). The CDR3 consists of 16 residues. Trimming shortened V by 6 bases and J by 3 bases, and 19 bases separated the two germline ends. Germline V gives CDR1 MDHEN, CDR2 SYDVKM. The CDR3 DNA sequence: TGTGCCAGCAGCCGAGGGGGTGGGGTACGGACAGATACGCAGTATTTT. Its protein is CASSRGGGVRTDTQYF.

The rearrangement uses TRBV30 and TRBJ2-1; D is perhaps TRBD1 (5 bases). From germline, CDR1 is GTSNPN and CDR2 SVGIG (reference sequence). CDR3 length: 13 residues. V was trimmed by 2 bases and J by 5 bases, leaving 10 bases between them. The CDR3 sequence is CAWSIRQNNEQFF. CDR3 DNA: TGTGCCTGGAGTATTAGACAGAACAATGAGCAGTTCTTC.

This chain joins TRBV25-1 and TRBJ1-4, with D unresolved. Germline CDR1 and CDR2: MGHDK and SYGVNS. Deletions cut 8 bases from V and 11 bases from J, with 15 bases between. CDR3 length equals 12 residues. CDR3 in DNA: TGTGCCAGCTCACCGGAGGGTTGGAAACTGTTTTTT. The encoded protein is CASSPEGWKLFF.

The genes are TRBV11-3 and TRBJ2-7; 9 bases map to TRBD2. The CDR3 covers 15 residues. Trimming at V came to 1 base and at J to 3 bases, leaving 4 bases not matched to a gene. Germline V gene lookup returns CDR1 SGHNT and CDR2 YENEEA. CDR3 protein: CASSLGGRAHYEQYF. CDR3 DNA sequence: TGTGCCAGCAGCTTAGGCGGGAGGGCCCACTACGAGCAGTACTTC. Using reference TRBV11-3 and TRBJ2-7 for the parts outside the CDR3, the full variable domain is EAGVVQSPRYKIIEKKQPVAFWCNPISGHNTLYWYLQNLGQGPELLIRYENEEAVDDSQLPKDRFSAERLKGVDSTLKIQPAELGDSAVYLCASSLGGRAHYEQYFGPGTRLTVT.

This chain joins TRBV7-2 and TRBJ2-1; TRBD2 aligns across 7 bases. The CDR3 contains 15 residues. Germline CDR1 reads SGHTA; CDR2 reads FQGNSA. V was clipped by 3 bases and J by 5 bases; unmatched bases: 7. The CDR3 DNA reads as TGTGCCAGCAGCTTTTCGCGGGAGCCCAACAATGAGCAGTTCTTC. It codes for CASSFSREPNNEQFF.

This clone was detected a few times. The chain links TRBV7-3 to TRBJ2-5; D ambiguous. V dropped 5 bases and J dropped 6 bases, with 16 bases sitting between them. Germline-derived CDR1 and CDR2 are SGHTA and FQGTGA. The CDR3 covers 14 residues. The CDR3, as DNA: TGTGCCAGCAGCACAGAGGCAGCCGCGAAGACCCAGTACTTC. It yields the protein CASSTEAAAKTQYF. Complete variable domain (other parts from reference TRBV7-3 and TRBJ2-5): GAGVSQTPSNKVTEKGKYVELRCDPISGHTALYWYRQSLGQGPEFLIYFQGTGAADDSGLPNDRFFAVRPEGSVSTLKIQRTERGDSAVYLCASSTEAAAKTQYFGPGTRLLVL.

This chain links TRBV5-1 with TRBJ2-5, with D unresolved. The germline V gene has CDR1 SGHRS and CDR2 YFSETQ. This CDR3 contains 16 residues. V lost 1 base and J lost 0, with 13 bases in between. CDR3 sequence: CASSLWAGSYQETQYF. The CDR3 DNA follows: TGCGCCAGCAGCTTGTGGGCAGGATCGTACCAAGAGACCCAGTACTTC.

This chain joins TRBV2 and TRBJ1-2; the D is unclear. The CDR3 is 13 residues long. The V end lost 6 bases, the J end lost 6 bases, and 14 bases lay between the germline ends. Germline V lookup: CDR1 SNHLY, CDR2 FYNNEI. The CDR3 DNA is TGTGCCAGCAGCCGTCAAGCGGGGAATGGCTACACCTTC. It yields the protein CASSRQAGNGYTF.

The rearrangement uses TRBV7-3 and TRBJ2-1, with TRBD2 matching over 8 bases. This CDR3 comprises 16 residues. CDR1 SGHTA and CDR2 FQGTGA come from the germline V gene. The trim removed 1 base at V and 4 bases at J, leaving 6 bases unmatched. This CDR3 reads CASSLSRASGYNEQFF. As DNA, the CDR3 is TGTGCCAGCAGCTTAAGTAGGGCTAGCGGGTACAATGAGCAGTTCTTC. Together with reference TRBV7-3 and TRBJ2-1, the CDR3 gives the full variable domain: GAGVSQTPSNKVTEKGKYVELRCDPISGHTALYWYRQSLGQGPEFLIYFQGTGAADDSGLPNDRFFAVRPEGSVSTLKIQRTERGDSAVYLCASSLSRASGYNEQFFGPGTRLTVL.

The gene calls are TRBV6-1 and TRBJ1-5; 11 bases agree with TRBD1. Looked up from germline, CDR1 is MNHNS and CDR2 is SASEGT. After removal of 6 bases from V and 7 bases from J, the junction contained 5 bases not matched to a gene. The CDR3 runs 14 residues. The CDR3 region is CASRGQGAGQPQHF. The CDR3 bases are TGTGCCAGCAGAGGACAGGGGGCTGGGCAGCCCCAGCATTTT.

Written as DNA, the CDR3 is TGTGCCAGCAGTGACAGGGGGCCCCCTTCGTTGTACCAAGAGACCCAGTACTTC. Its translation is CASSDRGPPSLYQETQYF. The V call is TRBV2, the J call TRBJ2-5, with 8 bases identical to TRBD1. The CDR3 is 18 residues long. The V gene's germline CDR1 is SNHLY and CDR2 FYNNEI. The V gene end was trimmed by 3 bases and the J gene end by 0 bases; junction bases not matched to a gene: 12.

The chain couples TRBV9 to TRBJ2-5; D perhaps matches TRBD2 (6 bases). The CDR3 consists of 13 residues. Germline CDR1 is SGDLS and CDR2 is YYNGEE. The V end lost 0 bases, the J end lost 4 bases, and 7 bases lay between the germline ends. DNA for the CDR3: TGTGCCAGCAGCGTAGCCGGGAGAGAGACCCAGTACTTC. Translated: CASSVAGRETQYF.

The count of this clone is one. Here the CDR3 reads CANNLYGYTF. The CDR3 bases are TGTGCCAACAACCTCTATGGCTACACCTTC. This chain connects TRBV2 to TRBJ1-2; no definite D call. This CDR3 contains 10 residues. Between the trimmed V and J ends, which lost 10 bases and 4 bases, there was a span of 7 bases. CDR1 SNHLY and CDR2 FYNNEI come from the germline V gene. The full variable domain, with the rest looked up from reference TRBV2 and TRBJ1-2, is EPEVTQTPSHQVTQMGQEVILRCVPISNHLYFYWYRQILGQKVEFLVSFYNNEISEKSEIFDDQFSVERPDGSNFTLKIRSTKLEDSAMYFCANNLYGYTFGSGTRLTVV.

This CDR3 reads CASSLYGTSGYEQYF. CDR3 nucleotides: TGTGCCAGCAGCTTATACGGTACTAGCGGATACGAGCAGTACTTC. The chain recombines TRBV7-2 with TRBJ2-7; 8 bases align to TRBD2. The CDR3 has 15 residues. The V gene's germline CDR1 is SGHTA and CDR2 FQGNSA. The V and J ends lost 2 bases and 4 bases, in that order; junction bases with no gene match: 7. Full variable domain (rest looked up from reference TRBV7-2 and TRBJ2-7): GAGVSQSPSNKVTEKGKDVELRCDPISGHTALYWYRQSLGQGLEFLIYFQGNSAPDKSGLPSDRFSAERTGGSVSTLTIQRTQQEDSAVYLCASSLYGTSGYEQYFGPGTRLTVT.

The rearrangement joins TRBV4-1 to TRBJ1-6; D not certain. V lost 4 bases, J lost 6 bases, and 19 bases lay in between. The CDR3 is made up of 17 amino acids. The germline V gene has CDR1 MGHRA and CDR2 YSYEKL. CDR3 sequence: CASSPTQNGPFNSPLHF. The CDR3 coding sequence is TGCGCCAGCAGCCCTACCCAAAACGGGCCTTTTAATTCACCCCTCCACTTT.

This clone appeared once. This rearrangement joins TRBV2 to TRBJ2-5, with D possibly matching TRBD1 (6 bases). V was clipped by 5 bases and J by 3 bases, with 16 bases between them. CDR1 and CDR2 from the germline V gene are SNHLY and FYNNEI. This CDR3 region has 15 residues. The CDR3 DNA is TGTGCCAGCAGTAGGGACATCGGGGCAGAAGAGACCCAGTACTTC. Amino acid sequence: CASSRDIGAEETQYF.

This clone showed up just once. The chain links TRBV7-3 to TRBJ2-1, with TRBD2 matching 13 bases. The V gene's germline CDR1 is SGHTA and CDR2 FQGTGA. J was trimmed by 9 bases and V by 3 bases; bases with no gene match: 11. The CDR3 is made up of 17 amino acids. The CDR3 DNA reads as TGTGCCAGCAGCTTGTTCCCTACCGGGACTAGCGGGACTGAGCAGTTCTTC. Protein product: CASSLFPTGTSGTEQFF. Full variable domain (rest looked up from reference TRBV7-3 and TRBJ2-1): GAGVSQTPSNKVTEKGKYVELRCDPISGHTALYWYRQSLGQGPEFLIYFQGTGAADDSGLPNDRFFAVRPEGSVSTLKIQRTERGDSAVYLCASSLFPTGTSGTEQFFGPGTRLTVL.

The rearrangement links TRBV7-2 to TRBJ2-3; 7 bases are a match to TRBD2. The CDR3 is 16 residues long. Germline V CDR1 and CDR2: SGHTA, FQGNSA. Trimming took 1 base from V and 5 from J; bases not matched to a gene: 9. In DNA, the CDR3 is TGTGCCAGCAGCTTAGAGGGAGGACTAGTGATAGATACGCAGTATTTT. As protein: CASSLEGGLVIDTQYF.

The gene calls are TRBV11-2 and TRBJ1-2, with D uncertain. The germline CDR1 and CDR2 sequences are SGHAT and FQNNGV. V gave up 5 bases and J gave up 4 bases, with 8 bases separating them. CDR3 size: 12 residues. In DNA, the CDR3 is TGTGCCAGCAGCAGAAAGACCTATGGCTACACCTTC. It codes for CASSRKTYGYTF.

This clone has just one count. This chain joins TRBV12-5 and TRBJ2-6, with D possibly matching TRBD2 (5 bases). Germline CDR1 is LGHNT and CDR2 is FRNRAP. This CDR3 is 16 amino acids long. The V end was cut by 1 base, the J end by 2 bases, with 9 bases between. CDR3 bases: TGTGCTAGTGGTTTGGGGGGAGTGGCTGGGGCCAACGTCCTGACTTTC. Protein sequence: CASGLGGVAGANVLTF.

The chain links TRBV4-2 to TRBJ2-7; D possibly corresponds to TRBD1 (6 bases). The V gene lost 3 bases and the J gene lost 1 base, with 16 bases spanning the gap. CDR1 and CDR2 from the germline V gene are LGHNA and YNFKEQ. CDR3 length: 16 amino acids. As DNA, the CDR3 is TGTGCCAGCAGCCACACCAAACAGGGCACATCCTACGAGCAGTACTTC. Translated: CASSHTKQGTSYEQYF.